This T cell receptor (beta chain) came from a study of control samples from healthy donors and cancer patients. Data came from immunoSEQ multiplex PCR; TCRdb stores just in-frame clones and leaves some out. The table lists roughly 190,000 clones, approximately 91% of them singletons. This TCR came from a young man in good health. Sequencing input: blood.

DNA for the CDR3: TGTGCCAGCAGCTTAGGGGGCAGCAATAGCAATCAGCCCCAGCATTTT. Translation gives CASSLGGSNSNQPQHF. The chain uses TRBV7-9 and TRBJ1-5; D perhaps matches TRBD1 (5 bases). CDR3 length: 16 amino acids. CDR1 and CDR2 from the germline V gene are SEHNR and FQNEAQ (reference sequence). V was shortened by 1 base and J by 0 bases, with 10 bases between the two germline ends.